The source of this T cell receptor (beta chain) is a study of blood T cell repertoires in COVID-19. Across the whole study: Sources were T cells, B-cell-depleted T cells, or PBMCs; the material itself was cDNA or gDNA.

Only in-frame clones appear in the TCRdb table, and some are missing; sequencing was by immunoSEQ multiplex PCR. Altogether under 85,000 clones are present, roughly 89% being singletons, with the ten largest covering about 5.3%. This clone has only a few counts. Germline V gene sequence: CDR1 MDHEN, CDR2 SYDVKM. The length of the CDR3 is 12 residues. The J segment lost 8 bases and the V segment lost 8 bases, leaving 3 bases of the junction unmatched. Specimen: peripheral blood. V usage is TRBV28 and J usage is TRBJ1-6; 7 bases map to TRBD1. This clonotype originated in a woman over 75 with active or convalescent COVID-19. CDR3 sequence: CASCQGDSPLHF. CDR3 in DNA: TGTGCCAGCTGTCAGGGGGATTCACCCCTCCACTTT.